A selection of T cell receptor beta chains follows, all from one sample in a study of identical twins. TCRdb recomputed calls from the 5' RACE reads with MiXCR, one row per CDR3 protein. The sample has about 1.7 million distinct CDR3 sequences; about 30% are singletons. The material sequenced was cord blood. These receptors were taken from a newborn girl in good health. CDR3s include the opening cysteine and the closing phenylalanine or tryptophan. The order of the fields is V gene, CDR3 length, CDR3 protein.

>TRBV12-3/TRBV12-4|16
CASSLGLAGSGDTRYF
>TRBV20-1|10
CSARWDEQYF
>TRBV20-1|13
CSAQTGLNEKLFF
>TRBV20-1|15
CSARVRNSLTDTQYF
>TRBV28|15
CASSQTSGRVYEQFF
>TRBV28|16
CASSWTGGYSNQPQHF
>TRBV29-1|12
CSVDPDGDTQYF
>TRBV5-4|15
CASSSRAGTGAEAFF
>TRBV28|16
CASSPPQGKGKNIQYF
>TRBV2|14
CASRMTGHTDTQYF
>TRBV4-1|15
CASSQLTSGQETQYF
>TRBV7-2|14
CASSLGWPPPEAFF
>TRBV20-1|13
CSASREAKNIQYF
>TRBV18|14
CASSKVENHYGYTF
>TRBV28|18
CASSGPRGRKAQLWGYTF
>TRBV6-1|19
CASNPSATSGRGHYNEQFF
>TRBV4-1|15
CASSQGWERGYEQFF
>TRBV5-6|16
CASSLMGGITSYEQYF
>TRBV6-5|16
CASSYFGSGTVYEQYF
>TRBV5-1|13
CASSLWTIPPLHF
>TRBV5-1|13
CASSATGGRGYTF
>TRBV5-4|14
CASSWDRENTEAFF
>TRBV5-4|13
CASSLVGTDEAFF
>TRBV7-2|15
CASSGSSGGGNEQYF
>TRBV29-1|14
CGGGQGALNEKLFF
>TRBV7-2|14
CASSFTLSSYEQYF
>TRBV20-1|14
CSAGTGGWKNIQYF
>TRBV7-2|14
CASSLGRGKYGYTF
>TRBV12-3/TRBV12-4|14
CASSPDGRGYEQYF
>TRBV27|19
CASSAKFYSFPRPYNEQFF
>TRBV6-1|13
CASLSGTGYEQYF
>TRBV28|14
CASSSRQGRETQYF
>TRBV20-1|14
CSALTGSRQETQYF
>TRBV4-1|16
CASSQGDRGINQPQHF
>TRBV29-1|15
CSVEDRPGWNYGYTF
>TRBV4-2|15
CASSQPGTGDGKLFF
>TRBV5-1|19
CASSLVWRLGTGMNTEAFF
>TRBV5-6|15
CASSLKPSGANVLTF
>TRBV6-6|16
CASSYSASGGPDTQYF
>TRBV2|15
CASKQPENSDYGYTF